These 24 T cell receptor beta chains originate from one sample sequenced in a study of CD4 T cells in relation to SARS-CoV-2 and coronaviruses. The unexposed donors gave CD4+ T cells in about 2011-2018, prior to COVID-19. Isolation of CD4+ T cells took place after less than 11 days in culture. Produced via immunoSEQ multiplex PCR; TCRdb's table is partial and in-frame only. The sample holds 15,000 to 20,000 clones; around 80% are singletons and the top ten take 15% to 20%. These receptors have no known antigen. The source material was CD4+ T cells from PBMCs, cultured in vitro. These receptors originate from a human donor in good health.

J is TRBJ1-6 and V is TRBV5-4, with D maybe TRBD1 (6 bases). V lost 3 bases, J lost 9 bases, and 16 bases lay in between. The CDR3 runs to 15 residues. Germline V CDR1 and CDR2: SGHNT, YYREEE (reference sequence). CDR3 sequence reads: CASSWKGVRGSPLHF. In DNA form, the CDR3 reads TGTGCCAGCAGCTGGAAGGGGGTCCGCGGTTCACCCCTCCACTTT.

The rearrangement joins TRBV6-1 to TRBJ1-2; 7 bases map to TRBD1. The V gene's germline CDR1 is MNHNS and CDR2 SASEGT. V shed 5 bases and J 7 bases; nucleotides not matched to a gene: 13. This CDR3 comprises 15 residues. The CDR3 spells CASSLSRDSPIGYTF. The CDR3 coding sequence is TGTGCCAGCAGTCTTTCCCGGGACAGCCCAATTGGCTACACCTTC.

This sequence joins TRBV21-1 and TRBJ1-5; the table's D call TRBD1 went unverified against the DNA. TRBV21-1 is termed a pseudogene. There are 14 residues in the CDR3. DNA of the CDR3: TGTGCCCTTGAACCAGAGGGGGCGAATCAGCCCCAGCATTTT. Amino acids: CALEPEGANQPQHF.

The rearrangement links TRBV6-5 to TRBJ1-1; D unclear. CDR1 and CDR2 (germline): MNHEY, SVGAGI. The CDR3 has 14 residues. The ends were cut back, 7 bases at V and 6 bases at J, with 18 bases in the middle. The CDR3 DNA reads as TGTGCCAGCACTCTTGCGGCCCCGGGCGCTGAAGCTTTCTTT. Its translation is CASTLAAPGAEAFF.

The genes are TRBV25-1 and TRBJ2-1; tentatively, D is TRBD1 or TRBD2 (5 bases each). Germline lookup yields CDR1 MGHDK and CDR2 SYGVNS. V lost 4 bases, J lost 0 bases, and 16 bases lay in between. This CDR3 region has 17 residues. CDR3: CASSGDVGVSSYNEQFF. The CDR3 DNA follows: TGTGCCAGCAGTGGAGACGTGGGGGTGAGCTCCTACAATGAGCAGTTCTTC.

This chain uses TRBV5-1 with TRBJ1-3, with a tentative D call TRBD1 (6 bases). Trimming cost V 4 bases and J 0 bases, with 8 bases left between them. This CDR3 spans 14 amino acids. CDR1 and CDR2 from the germline V gene are SGHRS and YFSETQ. DNA for the CDR3: TGCGCCAGCAGCCGGGACACCTCTGGAAACACCATATATTTT. Translating gives CASSRDTSGNTIYF.

The chain is built from TRBV20-1 and TRBJ2-7, with D unresolved. Trimming removed 3 bases at V and 6 bases at J, with 9 bases between. Germline CDR1 and CDR2: DFQATT and SNEGSKA (reference sequence). This CDR3 is 11 amino acids long. CDR3: CSARKIGEQYF. CDR3 DNA: TGCAGTGCTAGGAAAATCGGCGAGCAGTACTTC.

The rearrangement joins TRBV7-3 to TRBJ1-1; D might be TRBD1 (5 bases). The CDR3 loop spans 13 amino acids. Germline V CDR1 and CDR2: SGHTA, FQGTGA. V lost 5 bases, J lost 1 base, and 8 bases lay in between. Written as DNA, the CDR3 is TGTGCCAGCAGCACGGGGCCGAACACTGAAGCTTTCTTT. Translating gives CASSTGPNTEAFF.

This clone was seen only a few times. This chain links TRBV28 with TRBJ2-5; D is unresolved. Per the germline V gene, CDR1 is MDHEN and CDR2 is SYDVKM. The V end was cut by 5 bases, the J end by 5 bases, with 15 bases between. The CDR3 spans 14 residues. The CDR3 reads CASSPLPGYETQYF. The CDR3 DNA is TGTGCCAGCAGTCCCCTCCCCGGGTATGAGACCCAGTACTTC.

The chain recombines TRBV7-3 with TRBJ1-5; the D is unclear. Trimming removed 7 bases from V and 7 bases from J, with 17 bases in between. CDR1 is SGHTA and CDR2 is FQGTGA in the germline V gene. CDR3 size: 14 residues. The CDR3 protein is CASKSLTGGQPQHF. The CDR3 DNA sequence: TGTGCCAGCAAGTCATTGACCGGAGGGCAGCCCCAGCATTTT.

This sequence joins TRBV20-1 and TRBJ1-1, with 8 bases that match TRBD1. The CDR3 consists of 13 residues. Germline values: CDR1 DFQATT, CDR2 SNEGSKA (reference sequence). The ends lost 3 bases at V and 3 bases at J; junction bases unmatched: 3. CDR3 in amino acids: CSASKDRDTEAFF. CDR3 DNA sequence: TGCAGTGCTAGTAAGGACAGGGACACTGAAGCTTTCTTT.

This clone was found once. The chain uses TRBV25-1 and TRBJ1-1, with a weak D call TRBD1 (6 bases). CDR1 MGHDK and CDR2 SYGVNS come from the germline V gene. V was clipped by 4 bases and J by 2 bases, with 11 bases between them. The CDR3 sequence is 14 residues long. The CDR3 protein is CASSGATGNTEAFF. The CDR3 DNA reads as TGTGCCAGCAGTGGGGCGACAGGTAACACTGAAGCTTTCTTT.

The rearrangement joins TRBV7-8 to TRBJ1-2; 7 bases line up with TRBD1. Germline values: CDR1 SGHVS, CDR2 FQNEAQ. Trimming removed 5 bases from V and 1 base from J; junction bases left unmatched: 7. The CDR3 spans 15 residues. CDR3 in DNA: TGTGCCAGCAGCCCTTGGGGGACAGATAACTATGGCTACACCTTC. Encoded protein: CASSPWGTDNYGYTF.

The chain joins TRBV3-1 (or the pseudogene TRBV3-2) to TRBJ2-7, with 9 bases lining up with TRBD2. Germline V lookup: CDR1 LGHDT, CDR2 YNNKEL (reference sequence). V trimming: 3 bases; J trimming: 2 bases; junction bases outside the gene matches: 8. This CDR3 region has 16 residues. CDR3: CASSQISGSSTYEQYF. Written as DNA, the CDR3 is TGTGCCAGCAGCCAGATTAGCGGGAGTTCCACCTACGAGCAGTACTTC.

The rearrangement links TRBV19 to TRBJ2-7; D ambiguous. The V gene lost 4 bases and the J gene lost 3 bases, with 19 bases spanning the gap. Per germline, CDR1 LNHDA and CDR2 SQIVND (reference sequence). This CDR3 is 16 amino acids long. CDR3 loop: CASSNYGPASGYEQYF. The CDR3 bases are TGTGCCAGTAGTAACTACGGGCCGGCTAGTGGCTACGAGCAGTACTTC.

The V gene is TRBV25-1, the J gene TRBJ2-1; the match to TRBD2 covers 8 bases. V lost 4 bases to trimming and J lost 8 bases; unmatched junction nucleotides: 13. CDR1 MGHDK and CDR2 SYGVNS come from the germline V gene. The CDR3 loop spans 16 amino acids. The CDR3 here is CASSGPKREKGDEQFF. CDR3 nucleotide sequence: TGTGCCAGCAGTGGCCCCAAGCGGGAGAAAGGTGATGAGCAGTTCTTC.

The chain carries TRBV27 and TRBJ2-7; 10 bases are a match to TRBD1. The CDR3 covers 10 residues. The germline CDR1 and CDR2 sequences are MNHEY and SMNVEV (reference sequence). V lost 8 bases and J lost 10; bases outside the gene matches: 2. The CDR3 bases are TGTGCCAGCGGGACAGGGGCCCAGTACTTC. Protein product: CASGTGAQYF.

The chain joins TRBV12-5 to TRBJ2-1; D gene unclear. This CDR3 spans 13 amino acids. Germline V lookup: CDR1 LGHNT, CDR2 FRNRAP. V was trimmed by 1 base and J by 7 bases, leaving 8 bases between them. This chain's CDR3 is CASGLDQFNEQFF. CDR3 DNA sequence: TGTGCTAGTGGTTTGGATCAGTTTAATGAGCAGTTCTTC.

CDR3 residues: CASSQGGSYNSPLHF. The DNA for the CDR3 is TGTGCCAGCAGCCAAGGAGGTTCCTATAATTCACCCCTCCACTTT. The gene calls are TRBV3-1 (or the pseudogene TRBV3-2) and TRBJ1-6; D not certain. The germline gives CDR1 LGHDT, CDR2 YNNKEL (reference sequence). The CDR3 totals 15 residues. Trimming took 1 base from V and 1 from J, leaving 5 bases between them.

This chain joins TRBV30 and TRBJ2-2; the D is unclear. CDR3 length: 15 residues. The germline V and J ends were trimmed by 2 bases and 0 bases, with 10 bases remaining between them. Germline CDR1 GTSNPN, CDR2 SVGIG (reference sequence). DNA of the CDR3: TGTGCCTGGAGTAACCTACGCTCGAACACCGGGGAGCTGTTTTTT. Translation: CAWSNLRSNTGELFF.

The rearrangement joins TRBV14 to TRBJ2-1, with D tentatively TRBD1 or TRBD2 (5 bases each). The CDR3 consists of 13 residues. Germline V lookup: CDR1 SGHDN, CDR2 FVKESK. Trimming took 0 bases from V and 12 from J, leaving 12 bases between them. CDR3 sequence: CASSQDVTGGQFF. CDR3 DNA: TGTGCCAGCAGCCAAGATGTGACTGGGGGGCAGTTCTTC.

This clone was picked up a small number of times. This chain links TRBV7-9 with TRBJ2-5; tentatively, D is TRBD1 (5 bases). Trimming stripped 2 bases from V and 2 bases from J, with 12 bases between. Germline V CDR1 and CDR2: SEHNR, FQNEAQ (reference sequence). The CDR3 contains 15 residues. The CDR3 loop reads CASSLSSGPQETQYF. The CDR3 DNA reads TGTGCCAGCAGCTTATCTTCAGGGCCTCAAGAGACCCAGTACTTC.

The chain is built from TRBV7-2 and TRBJ2-2; unclear D gene. Trimming stripped 6 bases from V and 4 bases from J, with 15 bases between. CDR3 length equals 15 residues. Looked up from germline, CDR1 is SGHTA and CDR2 is FQGNSA. The CDR3: CASSYRQLPTGELFF. For the CDR3, the DNA is TGTGCCAGCAGTTATAGGCAGCTCCCCACCGGGGAGCTGTTTTTT.

This clone has a handful of counts. This chain uses TRBV19 with TRBJ2-2; no clear D. The CDR3 contains 11 residues. With 7 bases removed from V and 6 bases from J, the gap between germline ends came to 6 bases. Germline loops: CDR1 LNHDA, CDR2 SQIVND (reference sequence). As DNA, the CDR3 is TGTGCCAGTACAGTATCCGGGGAGCTGTTTTTT. Protein product: CASTVSGELFF.